Each of the 18 T cell receptor beta chains below was sequenced from the same sample in a study of regulatory T cells in long-lasting Graves disease (dated by TCRdb to about 2021). Sample time point, as interpreted from the label and publication: newly diagnosed GD, antithyroid drugs for less than 3 months. RNA was extracted from PBMCs in TRIzol for both TCR sequencing and RNA sequencing. The method behind the library was multiplex PCR. The listed sequencing device is Illumina HiSeq 4000. TCR beta libraries were built with iRepertoire HTBI primers and Arm-PCR amplification of CDR3 regions. TCRdb trimmed public reads at Q25 via fastp, called clones via MiXCR and kept in-frame beta chains. Each record represents a unique CDR3 protein, reported with the most common genes and DNA among its rows. The sample profile shows about 430,000 distinct CDR3 sequences; over 14% of them were found once. Clones ranked in the top ten supply under 9% of the sample.

The same data also contributed to another study, on T cells in Graves' hyperthyroidism and ophthalmopathy.

Source: peripheral blood mononuclear cells (PBMCs), taken at new diagnosis, from a patient treated with antithyroid drugs. The receptors come from a woman between 40 and 50 years old with Graves disease. Donor details come from another sample of the same person, matched by shared clones.

This clonotype was recorded a few times. The chain has TRBV27 and TRBJ2-5; D is undetermined. Between the trimmed V and J ends, which lost 6 bases and 0 bases, there was a span of 14 bases. The CDR3 spans 15 residues. The germline V gene has CDR1 MNHEY and CDR2 SMNVEV (reference sequence). CDR3: CASRSVGLYQETQYF. In nucleotides, the CDR3 is TGTGCCAGCAGGTCGGTCGGGTTGTACCAAGAGACCCAGTACTTC.

A word on this clonotype: A far bigger clonotype differs at one base, so this is likely a read error. For the CDR3, the DNA is TGTGCCAGCAGTTACTCGACGGGTAGACGAACAATGGTCTACAATGAGCAGTTCTTC. It yields the protein CASSYSTGRRTMVYNEQFF. The chain employs TRBV6-5 and TRBJ2-1, with D uncertain. Germline assignment: CDR1 MNHEY and CDR2 SVGAGI. The CDR3 length is 19 residues. Trimming removed 0 bases at V and 3 bases at J, with 21 bases between.

This clonotype was picked up many times. The chain uses TRBV20-1 and TRBJ2-1, with 12 bases that match TRBD2. Germline values: CDR1 DFQATT, CDR2 SNEGSKA (reference sequence). The CDR3 has 15 residues. Losses at the gene ends were 5 bases for V and 3 bases for J; bases not matched to a gene: 5. As DNA, the CDR3 is TGCAGTGCTCGGACTAGCGGGATCCACTACAATGAGCAGTTCTTC. Translated, it gives CSARTSGIHYNEQFF.

This clonotype has ten or more counts. The V call is TRBV28, the J call TRBJ2-2; TRBD1 or TRBD2 may be the D gene (5 bases each). Trimming stripped 6 bases from V and 8 bases from J, with 10 bases between. The CDR3 runs to 12 residues. From germline, CDR1 is MDHEN and CDR2 SYDVKM. CDR3 sequence reads: CASRGRFGELFF. The CDR3 nucleotides read TGTGCCAGCAGGGGACGATTTGGGGAGCTGTTTTTT.

This clonotype has at least ten counts. The chain joins TRBV5-5 to TRBJ2-5, with 10 bases aligning to TRBD2. Trimming at V came to 2 bases and at J to 2 bases, leaving 6 bases not matched to a gene. CDR1 is SGHKS, CDR2 YYEKEE, per germline (reference sequence). The CDR3 runs 16 residues. CDR3 protein: CASSLQLAGMQETQYF. The DNA for the CDR3 is TGTGCCAGCAGCTTACAACTAGCGGGGATGCAAGAGACCCAGTACTTC.

This clonotype was detected many times. The rearrangement links TRBV28 to TRBJ1-1; D ambiguous. Germline lookup yields CDR1 MDHEN and CDR2 SYDVKM. V lost 3 bases to trimming and J lost 0 bases, with 5 bases between them. CDR3 length equals 13 residues. The DNA of the CDR3 is TGTGCCAGCAGTTTTGTCGTGAACACTGAAGCTTTCTTT. Translating it yields CASSFVVNTEAFF.

The gene calls are TRBV6-5 and TRBJ1-3; tentative D call: TRBD1 (5 bases). With 3 bases removed from V and 4 bases from J, the gap between germline ends came to 10 bases. Germline V gene lookup returns CDR1 MNHEY and CDR2 SVGAGI. This CDR3 is 14 amino acids long. The CDR3 is CASSYAGVGNTIYF. The DNA for the CDR3 is TGTGCCAGCAGTTATGCGGGGGTCGGAAACACCATATATTTT.

This clonotype was picked up many times. This chain connects TRBV7-9 to TRBJ2-2, with D perhaps TRBD2 (5 bases). The germline gives CDR1 SEHNR, CDR2 FQNEAQ (reference sequence). The V and J ends lost 0 bases and 1 base respectively, with 6 bases between them. CDR3 length: 15 residues. CDR3 coding DNA: TGTGCCAGCAGCTTAGCTAGCGTGAACACCGGGGAGCTGTTTTTT. Protein: CASSLASVNTGELFF.

This clonotype has at least ten counts. The chain couples TRBV29-1 to TRBJ1-2; D is perhaps TRBD1 (5 bases). V lost 0 bases and J 7 bases, leaving 12 bases between the germline ends. CDR1 SQVTM and CDR2 ANQGSEA come from the germline V gene. The CDR3 covers 13 residues. The CDR3 region has the DNA TGCAGCGTTGAAGAACAGGTACTACTTGGCTACACCTTC. This translates into CSVEEQVLLGYTF.

This clonotype has a count of ten or more. The chain combines TRBV28 with TRBJ2-7, with D perhaps matching TRBD1 or TRBD2 (6 bases each). Trimming pared 10 bases from V and 7 bases from J, leaving 29 bases between. CDR1 MDHEN and CDR2 SYDVKM come from the germline V gene. CDR3 length: 16 amino acids. The CDR3 sequence is CATCLLPTGVQGEQYF. DNA of the CDR3: TGTGCCACCTGTCTACTACCGACGGGAGTTCAGGGGGAGCAGTACTTC.

For this clonotype: At one boundary the junction diverges from the germline segment, which might be a read error. The chain employs TRBV28 and TRBJ2-3; 13 nucleotides line up with TRBD2. Germline V lookup: CDR1 MDHEN, CDR2 SYDVKM. The CDR3 consists of 16 residues. The CDR3 DNA is TGTGCCGGCAGTTCTCCCCAACTAGCGGGAGGGGATACGCAGTATTTT. It is translated as CAGSSPQLAGGDTQYF.

The genes are TRBV12-3 or TRBV12-4 and TRBJ2-1; 8 bases line up with TRBD2. The junction had 15 bases not matched to a gene; V was cut back by 8 bases and J by 9 bases. This CDR3 spans 15 amino acids. CDR3 nucleotide sequence: TGTGCCAGCTCCACTAGCGGCGGAGGTCGGATTGAGCAGTTCTTC. As protein: CASSTSGGGRIEQFF.

CDR3 coding DNA: TGTGCCAGCAGCTTGTCCCCAGGGGGCAATGGGAGAACAGATACGCAGTATTTT. Its translation is CASSLSPGGNGRTDTQYF. The gene calls are TRBV11-2 and TRBJ2-3; the match to TRBD1 covers 8 bases. V lost 3 bases and J lost 3; bases outside the gene matches: 14. The CDR3 sequence is 18 residues long. CDR1 is SGHAT, CDR2 FQNNGV, per germline.

This clonotype has just a few counts. The CDR3 DNA sequence: TGTGCCAGCAGCCGGACAGCTAACTCCTACAATGAGCAGTTCTTC. Protein product: CASSRTANSYNEQFF. The gene calls are TRBV7-3 and TRBJ2-1; possible D gene TRBD1, 6 bases. The CDR3 spans 15 residues. V shed 5 bases and J shed 0 bases, with 11 bases lying between them. The V gene's germline CDR1 is SGHTA and CDR2 FQGTGA.

Many counts were recorded for this clonotype. The chain employs TRBV12-3 or TRBV12-4 and TRBJ1-2, with D hard to call. V was clipped by 2 bases and J by 8 bases, with 12 bases between them. CDR3 length: 13 residues. The CDR3 spells CASSLWEASGYTF. CDR3 nucleotides: TGTGCCAGCAGTTTATGGGAGGCCTCCGGCTACACCTTC.

The V and J genes are TRBV20-1 and TRBJ2-1, with D possibly TRBD1 on 6 matching bases. This CDR3 is 12 amino acids long. V shed 3 bases and J shed 7 bases, with 10 bases lying between them. Germline CDR1 reads DFQATT; CDR2 reads SNEGSKA (reference sequence). Here the CDR3 DNA reads TGCAGTGCTAGTAAGGGGGTTAATGAGCAGTTCTTC. The encoded protein is CSASKGVNEQFF.

The table lists this clonotype with many counts. The chain recombines TRBV12-3 or TRBV12-4 with TRBJ2-5, with D tentatively TRBD2 (6 bases). This CDR3 is built from 14 residues. V lost 7 bases and J 2 bases, leaving 14 bases between the germline ends. The CDR3 reads CASNPTSKQETQYF. The DNA for the CDR3 is TGTGCCAGCAACCCTACTAGCAAACAAGAGACCCAGTACTTC.

V usage is TRBV5-1 and J usage is TRBJ1-6, with 7 bases fitting TRBD1. Germline V lookup: CDR1 SGHRS, CDR2 YFSETQ. V was pared by 4 bases and J by 10 bases, with 8 bases of the junction left unmatched. The length of the CDR3 is 14 residues. The CDR3 region has the DNA TGCGCCAGCAGCCCGTCGACAGGGCAGTCACCCCTCCACTTT. Its translation is CASSPSTGQSPLHF.